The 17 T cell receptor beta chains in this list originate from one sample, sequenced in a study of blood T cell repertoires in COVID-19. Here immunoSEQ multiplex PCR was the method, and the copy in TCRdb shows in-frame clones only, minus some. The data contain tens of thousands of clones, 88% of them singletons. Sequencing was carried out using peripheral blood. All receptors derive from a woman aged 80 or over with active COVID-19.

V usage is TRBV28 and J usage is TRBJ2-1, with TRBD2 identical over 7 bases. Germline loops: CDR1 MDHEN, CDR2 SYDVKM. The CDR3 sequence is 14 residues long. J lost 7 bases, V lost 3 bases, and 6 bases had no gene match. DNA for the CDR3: TGTGCCAGCAGTTTGAGGAGGGGAGGGAATGAGCAGTTCTTC. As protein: CASSLRRGGNEQFF.

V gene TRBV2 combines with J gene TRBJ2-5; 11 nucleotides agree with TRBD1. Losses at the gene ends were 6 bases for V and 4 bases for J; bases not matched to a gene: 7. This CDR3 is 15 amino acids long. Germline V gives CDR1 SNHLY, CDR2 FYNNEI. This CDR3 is CASRQDRGPVETQYF. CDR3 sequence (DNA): TGTGCCAGCAGGCAGGACAGGGGGCCAGTAGAGACCCAGTACTTC.

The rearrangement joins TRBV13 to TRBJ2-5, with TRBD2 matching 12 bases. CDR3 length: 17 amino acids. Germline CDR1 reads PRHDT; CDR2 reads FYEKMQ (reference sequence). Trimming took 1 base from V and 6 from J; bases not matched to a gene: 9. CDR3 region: CASSLESSGRAGKTQYF. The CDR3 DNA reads TGTGCCAGCAGCTTAGAATCTAGCGGGAGGGCCGGGAAGACCCAGTACTTC.

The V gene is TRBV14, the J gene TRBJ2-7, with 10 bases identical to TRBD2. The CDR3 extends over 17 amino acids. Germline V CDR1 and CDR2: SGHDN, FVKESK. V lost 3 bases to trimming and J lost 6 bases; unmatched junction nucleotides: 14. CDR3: CASSQLSGLAGAGEQYF. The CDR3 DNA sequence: TGTGCCAGCAGCCAGTTGTCAGGGCTAGCGGGAGCAGGCGAGCAGTACTTC.

This CDR3 reads CASSPPGQRTEAFF. The CDR3 nucleotides are TGTGCCAGCAGCCCTCCGGGACAGAGGACTGAAGCTTTCTTT. This chain connects TRBV7-2 to TRBJ1-1, with TRBD1 matching 7 bases. The CDR3 totals 14 residues. Germline V gene lookup returns CDR1 SGHTA and CDR2 FQGNSA. V trimming: 5 bases; J trimming: 5 bases; junction bases outside the gene matches: 8.

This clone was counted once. CDR3 nucleotide sequence: TGTGCCAGCAGTTTCCTCCAGGGACTAGCGGGCGACAATGAGCAGTTCTTC. Translation gives CASSFLQGLAGDNEQFF. The genes are TRBV28 and TRBJ2-1; 12 nucleotides align to TRBD2. The CDR3 length is 17 residues. Trimming took 3 bases from V and 5 from J; bases not matched to a gene: 8. Germline CDR1 and CDR2: MDHEN and SYDVKM.

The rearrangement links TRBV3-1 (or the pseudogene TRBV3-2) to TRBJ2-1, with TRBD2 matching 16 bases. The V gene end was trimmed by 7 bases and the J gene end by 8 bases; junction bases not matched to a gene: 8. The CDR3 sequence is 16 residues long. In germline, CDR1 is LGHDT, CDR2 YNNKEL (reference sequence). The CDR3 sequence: CASIPGTSGRADEQFF. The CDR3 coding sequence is TGTGCCAGCATCCCTGGGACTAGCGGGAGGGCTGATGAGCAGTTCTTC.

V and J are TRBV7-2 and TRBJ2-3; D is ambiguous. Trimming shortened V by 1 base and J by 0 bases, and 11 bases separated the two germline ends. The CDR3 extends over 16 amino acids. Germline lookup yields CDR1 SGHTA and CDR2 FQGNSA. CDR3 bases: TGTGCCAGCAGCTTAGTCAGTCCGTTTAGCACAGATACGCAGTATTTT. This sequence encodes CASSLVSPFSTDTQYF.

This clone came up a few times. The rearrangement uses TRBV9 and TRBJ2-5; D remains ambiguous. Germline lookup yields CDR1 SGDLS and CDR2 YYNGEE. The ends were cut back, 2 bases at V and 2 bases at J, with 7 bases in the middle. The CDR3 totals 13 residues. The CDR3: CASSVDSQETQYF. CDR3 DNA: TGTGCCAGCAGCGTTGACTCGCAAGAGACCCAGTACTTC.

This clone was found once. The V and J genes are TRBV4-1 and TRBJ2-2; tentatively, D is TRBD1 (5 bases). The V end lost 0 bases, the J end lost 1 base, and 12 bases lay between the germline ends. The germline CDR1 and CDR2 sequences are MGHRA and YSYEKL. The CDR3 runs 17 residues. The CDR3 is CASSQELGRGNTGELFF. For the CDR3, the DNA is TGCGCCAGCAGCCAAGAGCTGGGAAGGGGGAACACCGGGGAGCTGTTTTTT.

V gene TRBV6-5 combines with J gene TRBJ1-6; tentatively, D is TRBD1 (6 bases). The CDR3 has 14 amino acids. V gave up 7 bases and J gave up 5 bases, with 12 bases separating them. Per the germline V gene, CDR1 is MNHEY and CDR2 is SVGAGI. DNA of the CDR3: TGTGCCAGCACCACCGGGACAAATAATTCACCCCTCCACTTT. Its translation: CASTTGTNNSPLHF.

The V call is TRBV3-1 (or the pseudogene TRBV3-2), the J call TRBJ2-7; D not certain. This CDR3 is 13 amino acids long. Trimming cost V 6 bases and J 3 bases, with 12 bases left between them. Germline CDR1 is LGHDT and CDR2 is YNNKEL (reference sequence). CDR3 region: CASSSRSVYEQYF. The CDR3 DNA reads TGTGCCAGCAGTTCCAGGTCAGTCTACGAGCAGTACTTC.

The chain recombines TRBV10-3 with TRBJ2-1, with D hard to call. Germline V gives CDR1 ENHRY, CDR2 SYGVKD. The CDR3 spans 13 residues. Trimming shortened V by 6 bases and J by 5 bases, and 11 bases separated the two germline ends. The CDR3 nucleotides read TGTGCCATCAGCCCCGAGCCAAACAATGAGCAGTTCTTC. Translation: CAISPEPNNEQFF.

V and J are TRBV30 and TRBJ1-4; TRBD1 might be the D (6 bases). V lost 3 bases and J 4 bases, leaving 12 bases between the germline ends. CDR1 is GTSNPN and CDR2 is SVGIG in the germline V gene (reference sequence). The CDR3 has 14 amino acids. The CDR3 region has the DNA TGTGCCTGGAGCGCCGACAGGAGTAATGAAAAACTGTTTTTT. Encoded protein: CAWSADRSNEKLFF.

The CDR3 spells CASSSGQTPGGNTIYF. CDR3 nucleotide sequence: TGTGCCAGCAGTTCCGGACAGACCCCAGGAGGAAACACCATATATTTT. This chain joins TRBV6-5 and TRBJ1-3; tentatively, D is TRBD1 (6 bases). The CDR3 has 16 amino acids. Per germline, CDR1 MNHEY and CDR2 SVGAGI. The V end was cut by 4 bases, the J end by 4 bases, with 17 bases between.

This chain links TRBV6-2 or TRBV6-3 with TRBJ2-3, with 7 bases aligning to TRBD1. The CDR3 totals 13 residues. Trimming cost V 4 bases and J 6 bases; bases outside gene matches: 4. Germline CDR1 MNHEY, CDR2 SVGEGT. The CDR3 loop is CASSFTQGDTQYF. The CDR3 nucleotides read TGTGCCAGCAGTTTCACACAGGGGGATACGCAGTATTTT.

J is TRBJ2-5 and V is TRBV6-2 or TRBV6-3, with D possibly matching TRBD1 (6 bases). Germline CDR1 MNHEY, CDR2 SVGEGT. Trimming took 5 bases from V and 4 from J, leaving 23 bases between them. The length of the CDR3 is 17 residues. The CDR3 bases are TGTGCCAGCAGTACCCGACCCGGGACAATCAGGAGAGAGACCCAGTACTTC. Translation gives CASSTRPGTIRRETQYF.